This TCR beta chain was captured by sequencing in a study of Ad26.COV2.S vaccination and SARS-CoV-2 variants. General observations from the study: People given the vaccine had a wider spike-specific TCR breadth than placebo recipients did. Substantial response breadth was reportedly seen for spike-specific CD8+ and CD4+ T cells after vaccination. Placebo recipients and vaccine recipients were similar in non-spike TCR breadth. Analytic work on TCR breadth and depth might have understated the full extent of total T cell responses.

Looked up from germline, CDR1 is SGHTA and CDR2 is FQGNSA. The germline V and J ends were trimmed by 1 base and 2 bases, with 9 bases remaining between them. This CDR3 region has 16 residues. Concerning this clone itself: The target antigen is unknown.

Using immunoSEQ multiplex PCR, the repertoire was profiled, and TCRdb retains in-frame clones only, with some absent. The sample has over 110,000 clones, about nine tenths seen once. This TCR derives from a human donor who had recovered from COVID-19. This material consisted of peripheral blood, taken after recovery from COVID-19. The rearrangement links TRBV7-2 to TRBJ1-6; D gene ambiguous. The CDR3 bases are TGTGCCAGCAGCTTAGGGTCGCCAACCTATAATTCACCCCTCCACTTT. It encodes CASSLGSPTYNSPLHF. The full variable domain, completed using reference TRBV7-2 and TRBJ1-6, is GAGVSQSPSNKVTEKGKDVELRCDPISGHTALYWYRQSLGQGLEFLIYFQGNSAPDKSGLPSDRFSAERTGGSVSTLTIQRTQQEDSAVYLCASSLGSPTYNSPLHFGNGTRLTVT.